This is a list of T cell receptor beta chains from one sample in a study of T cells after yellow fever vaccination. MiXCR was run by TCRdb on the 5' RACE reads, yielding one entry per CDR3 protein. This sample has about 320,000 distinct CDR3 sequences, with around 10% found just once. The sequencing here drew on CD4+ T cells sorted from PBMCs, taken 45 days after the yellow fever booster vaccination. Receptors were obtained from a man aged 18 to 29 who received the YFV17D yellow fever vaccine. The CDR3 runs from the conserved cysteine through the conserved F or W. The order of the fields is clone size, V gene, J gene, CDR3 length, D gene, CDR3 protein, CDR3 DNA. D genes are given only for firm matches. Only some rows state a clone size, as once, few, many or a class for expanded clones.

NA	TRBV20-1	TRBJ2-3	11	NA	CSASWVDTQYF	TGCAGTGCTAGTTGGGTAGATACGCAGTATTTT
few	TRBV5-6	TRBJ2-7	14	TRBD1	CASSKDRAFYEQYF	TGTGCCAGCAGCAAAGACAGGGCATTCTACGAGCAGTACTTC
few	TRBV29-1	TRBJ1-1	13	TRBD1	CSARGQGVTEAFF	TGCAGCGCCCGCGGACAGGGGGTGACTGAAGCTTTCTTT
NA	TRBV5-8	TRBJ2-1	11	NA	CASRPGHEQFF	TGTGCCAGCAGACCCGGGCATGAGCAGTTCTTC
few	TRBV11-2	TRBJ1-1	14	NA	CASSFGPGNTEAFF	TGTGCCAGCAGCTTCGGTCCGGGGAACACTGAAGCTTTCTTT
NA	TRBV6-5	TRBJ2-1	16	TRBD2	CASSRLSGGWSNEQFF	TGTGCCAGCAGCAGACTAAGCGGGGGGTGGTCCAATGAGCAGTTCTTC
NA	TRBV5-1	TRBJ2-1	16	NA	CASSLDPGPRDNEQFF	TGCGCCAGCAGCCTGGACCCGGGCCCCCGGGACAATGAGCAGTTCTTC
many	TRBV5-1	TRBJ1-1	13	NA	CASSRTGNTEAFF	TGTGCCAGCAGCCGCACAGGGAACACTGAAGCTTTCTTT
few	TRBV5-4	TRBJ2-3	14	NA	CASSSARLGYTQYF	TGTGCCAGCAGCTCGGCGCGGTTAGGGTATACGCAGTATTTT
few	TRBV7-9	TRBJ2-5	15	NA	CASIRERAGGETQYF	TGTGCCAGCATTCGGGAGAGGGCTGGGGGAGAGACCCAGTACTTC
NA	TRBV15	TRBJ2-2	15	TRBD1	CATSKTRGHTGELFF	TGTGCCACCAGCAAAACCAGGGGGCACACCGGGGAGCTGTTTTTT
many	TRBV21-1	TRBJ1-4	10	NA	CASGNEKLFF	TGTGCCAGCGGTAATGAAAAACTGTTTTTT
few	TRBV5-1	TRBJ1-1	12	NA	CASSFTGSQRVF	TGCGCCAGCAGCTTTACGGGTTCGCAGAGAGTCTTT
few	TRBV12-5	TRBJ2-6	15	NA	CASGSLTVGANVLTF	TGTGCTAGTGGTTCCCTTACAGTTGGGGCCAACGTCCTGACTTTC
many	TRBV5-5	TRBJ2-1	15	TRBD1	CASSLRQGVTNEQFF	TGTGCCAGCAGCTTACGACAGGGGGTGACCAATGAGCAGTTCTTC
few	TRBV7-2	TRBJ1-3	15	TRBD1	CASSSDRGHGNTIYF	TGTGCCAGCAGCAGCGACAGGGGGCATGGAAACACCATATATTTT
many	TRBV28	TRBJ1-2	15	TRBD1	CASSPAGQGAYGYTF	TGTGCCAGCAGCCCCGCGGGACAGGGAGCCTATGGCTACACCTTC
many	TRBV29-1	TRBJ2-5	11	NA	CSGEGPETQYF	TGCAGCGGCGAGGGGCCGGAGACCCAGTACTTC
many	TRBV18	TRBJ1-1	15	NA	CASSRLGTVNTEAFF	TGTGCCAGCTCACGACTCGGGACGGTGAACACTGAAGCTTTCTTT
NA	TRBV19	TRBJ1-1	16	TRBD1	CASSTVPGQRNTEAFF	TGTGCCAGTAGTACCGTCCCGGGACAGAGGAACACTGAAGCTTTCTTT
many	TRBV5-1	TRBJ2-3	15	TRBD2	CASSLGISGADTQYF	TGCGCCAGCAGCTTGGGGATAAGCGGGGCAGATACGCAGTATTTT
many	TRBV18	TRBJ1-1	14	NA	CASSPGTLNTEAFF	TGTGCCAGCTCACCCGGGACGTTGAACACTGAAGCTTTCTTT
few	TRBV14	TRBJ1-1	17	NA	CASSQDRVRGRFTEAFF	TGTGCCAGCAGCCAAGATCGAGTTCGAGGGCGGTTCACTGAAGCTTTCTTT
NA	TRBV10-3	TRBJ1-1	15	NA	CAISDPGTPWTEAFF	TGTGCCATCAGTGACCCCGGGACACCCTGGACTGAAGCTTTCTTT
NA	TRBV4-2	TRBJ1-1	14	NA	CASSQVALITEAFF	TGTGCCAGCAGCCAAGTAGCCCTGATCACTGAAGCTTTCTTT
many	TRBV14	TRBJ2-5	13	NA	CASSHEGGETQYF	TGTGCCAGCAGCCACGAGGGCGGAGAGACCCAGTACTTC
NA	TRBV12-3/TRBV12-4	TRBJ1-4	15	TRBD1	CASRPGGSTNEKLFF	TGTGCCAGCAGACCAGGGGGGTCAACTAATGAAAAACTGTTTTTT
few	TRBV7-2	TRBJ1-5	13	NA	CASSLTYRQPQHF	TGTGCCAGCAGCTTAACGTACCGGCAGCCCCAGCATTTT
NA	TRBV2	TRBJ1-4	14	NA	CASSRQAVTEKLFF	TGTGCCAGCAGTCGGCAGGCGGTGACGGAAAAACTGTTTTTT
few	TRBV6-5	TRBJ2-1	11	NA	CASRRDNEQFF	TGTGCCAGCAGGAGAGACAATGAGCAGTTCTTC
few	TRBV20-1	TRBJ2-3	15	TRBD1	CSADHRDRGSDTQYF	TGCAGTGCTGACCACCGCGACAGGGGGAGTGATACGCAGTATTTT
NA	TRBV3-1	TRBJ2-1	11	NA	CASSQLSEQFF	TGTGCCAGCAGCCAGCTCAGTGAGCAGTTCTTC